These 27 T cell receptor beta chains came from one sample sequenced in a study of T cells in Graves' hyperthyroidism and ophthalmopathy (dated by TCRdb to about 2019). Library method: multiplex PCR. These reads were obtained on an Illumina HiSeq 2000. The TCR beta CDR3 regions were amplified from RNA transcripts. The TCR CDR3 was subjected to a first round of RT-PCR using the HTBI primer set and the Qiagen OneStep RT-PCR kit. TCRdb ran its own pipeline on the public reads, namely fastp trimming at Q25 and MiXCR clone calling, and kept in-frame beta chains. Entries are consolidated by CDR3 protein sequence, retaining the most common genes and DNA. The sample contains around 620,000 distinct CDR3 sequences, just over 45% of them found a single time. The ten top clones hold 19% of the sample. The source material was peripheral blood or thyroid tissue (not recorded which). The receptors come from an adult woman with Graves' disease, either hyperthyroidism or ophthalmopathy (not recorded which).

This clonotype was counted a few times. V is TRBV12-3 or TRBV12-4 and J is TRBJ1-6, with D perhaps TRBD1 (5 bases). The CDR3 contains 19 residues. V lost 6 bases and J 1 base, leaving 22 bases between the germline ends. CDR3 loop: CASRGRGQLQGSYNSPLHF. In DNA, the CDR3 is TGTGCCAGCAGGGGCCGGGGCCAGTTGCAGGGTTCCTATAATTCACCCCTCCACTTT.

Written as DNA, the CDR3 is TGTGCCAGTAGTCACCAAGGGGTCGGAAACACCATATATTTT. Translation: CASSHQGVGNTIYF. This sequence joins TRBV19 and TRBJ1-3; a weak D match, TRBD1 (5 bases). Germline V gives CDR1 LNHDA, CDR2 SQIVND (reference sequence). This CDR3 region has 14 residues. V was trimmed by 5 bases and J by 4 bases, leaving 12 bases between them.

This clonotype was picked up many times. The CDR3 bases are TGCAGCGTTTCTGCAGGTACAAATCAGCCCCAGCATTTT. The encoded protein is CSVSAGTNQPQHF. V usage is TRBV29-1 and J usage is TRBJ1-5; unclear D gene. The CDR3 has 13 amino acids. CDR1 and CDR2 from the germline V gene are SQVTM and ANQGSEA. The V end lost 5 bases, the J end lost 4 bases, and 12 bases lay between the germline ends.

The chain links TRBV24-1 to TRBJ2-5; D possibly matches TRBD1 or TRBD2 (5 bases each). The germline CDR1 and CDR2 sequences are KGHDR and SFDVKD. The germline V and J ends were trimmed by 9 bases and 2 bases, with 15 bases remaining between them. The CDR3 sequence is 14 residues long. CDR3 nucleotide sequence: TGTGCCACCGGACGAGGTGGGGGTCAAGAGACCCAGTACTTC. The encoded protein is CATGRGGGQETQYF.

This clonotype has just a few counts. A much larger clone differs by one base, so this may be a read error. The CDR3 coding sequence is TGTGCCAGCAGCCTTTCCGGGGGGTACACTGAAGTTTTCTTT. Amino acids: CASSLSGGYTEVFF. The J gene is TRBJ1-1, the V gene TRBV7-3; maybe TRBD1 (5 bases). CDR1 SGHTA and CDR2 FQGTGA come from the germline V gene. The CDR3 has 14 residues.

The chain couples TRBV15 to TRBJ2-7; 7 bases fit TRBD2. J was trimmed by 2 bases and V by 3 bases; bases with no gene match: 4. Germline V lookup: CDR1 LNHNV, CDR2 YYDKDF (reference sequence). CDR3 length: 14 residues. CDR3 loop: CATSSLSGPYEQYF. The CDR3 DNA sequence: TGTGCCACCAGCAGCCTTAGCGGGCCCTACGAGCAGTACTTC. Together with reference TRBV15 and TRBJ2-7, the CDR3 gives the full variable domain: DAMVIQNPRYQVTQFGKPVTLSCSQTLNHNVMYWYQQKSSQAPKLLFHYYDKDFNNEADTPDNFQSRRPNTSFCFLDIRSPGLGDTAMYLCATSSLSGPYEQYFGPGTRLTVT.

CDR3 coding DNA: TGTGCCAGCAGTTACGACGGAGTAAATCAGCCCCAGCATTTT. This sequence encodes CASSYDGVNQPQHF. This rearrangement joins TRBV6-5 to TRBJ1-5; no reliable D call. The CDR3 has 14 amino acids. Germline values: CDR1 MNHEY, CDR2 SVGAGI. Trimming shortened V by 2 bases and J by 4 bases, and 9 bases separated the two germline ends.

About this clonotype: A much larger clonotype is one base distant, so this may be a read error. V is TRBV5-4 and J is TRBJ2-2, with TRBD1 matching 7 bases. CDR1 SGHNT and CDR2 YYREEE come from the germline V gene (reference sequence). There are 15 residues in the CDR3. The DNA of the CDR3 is TGTGCCAGCAGCACGGGGACAGACGACACCAGGGAGCTGTTTTTT. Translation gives CASSTGTDDTRELFF.

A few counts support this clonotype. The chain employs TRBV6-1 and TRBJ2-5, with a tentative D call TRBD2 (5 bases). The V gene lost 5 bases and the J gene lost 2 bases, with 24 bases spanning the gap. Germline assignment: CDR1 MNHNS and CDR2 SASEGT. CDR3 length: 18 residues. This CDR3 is CASSKIPGYASFQETQYF. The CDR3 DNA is TGTGCCAGCAGTAAGATACCGGGATACGCATCCTTTCAAGAGACCCAGTACTTC.

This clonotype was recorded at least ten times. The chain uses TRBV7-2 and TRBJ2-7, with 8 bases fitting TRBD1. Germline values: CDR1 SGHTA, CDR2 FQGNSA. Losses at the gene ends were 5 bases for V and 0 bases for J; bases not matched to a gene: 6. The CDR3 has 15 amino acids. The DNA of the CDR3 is TGTGCCAGCAGCCAAACAGGGGGTGTCTCCTACGAGCAGTACTTC. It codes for CASSQTGGVSYEQYF.

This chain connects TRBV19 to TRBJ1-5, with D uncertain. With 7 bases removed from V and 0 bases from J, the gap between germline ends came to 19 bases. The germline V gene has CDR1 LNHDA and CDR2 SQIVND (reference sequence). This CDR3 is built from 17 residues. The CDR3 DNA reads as TGTGCCAGTACCAACGACGGAGGGCTCTATAGCAATCAGCCCCAGCATTTT. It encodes CASTNDGGLYSNQPQHF. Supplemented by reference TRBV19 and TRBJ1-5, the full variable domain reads DGGITQSPKYLFRKEGQNVTLSCEQNLNHDAMYWYRQDPGQGLRLIYYSQIVNDFQKGDIAEGYSVSREKKESFPLTVTSAQKNPTAFYLCASTNDGGLYSNQPQHFGDGTRLSIL.

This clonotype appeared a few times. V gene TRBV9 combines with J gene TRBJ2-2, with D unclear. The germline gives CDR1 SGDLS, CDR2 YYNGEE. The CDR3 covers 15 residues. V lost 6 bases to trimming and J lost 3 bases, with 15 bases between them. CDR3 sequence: CASNHGWDYTGELFF. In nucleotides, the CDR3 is TGTGCCAGCAACCATGGCTGGGATTACACCGGGGAGCTGTTTTTT.

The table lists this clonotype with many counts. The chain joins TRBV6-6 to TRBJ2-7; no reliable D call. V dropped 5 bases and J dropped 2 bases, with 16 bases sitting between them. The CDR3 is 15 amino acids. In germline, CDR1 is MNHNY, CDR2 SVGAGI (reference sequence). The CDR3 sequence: CASSILRVSPYEQYF. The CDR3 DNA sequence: TGTGCCAGCAGTATACTAAGGGTATCACCCTACGAGCAGTACTTC.

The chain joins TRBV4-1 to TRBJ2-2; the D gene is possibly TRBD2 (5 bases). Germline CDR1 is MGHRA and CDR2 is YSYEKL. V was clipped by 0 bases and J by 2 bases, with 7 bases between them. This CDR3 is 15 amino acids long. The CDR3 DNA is TGCGCCAGCAGCCAAGAGAGGGCAAACACCGGGGAGCTGTTTTTT. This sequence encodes CASSQERANTGELFF.

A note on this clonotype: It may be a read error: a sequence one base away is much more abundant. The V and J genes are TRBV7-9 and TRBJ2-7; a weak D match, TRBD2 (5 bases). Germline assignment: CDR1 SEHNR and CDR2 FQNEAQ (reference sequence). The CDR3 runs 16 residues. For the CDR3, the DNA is TGCGCCAGCAGCCAGACCCCTAGCTGGCGCTATTACGAGCAGTACTTC. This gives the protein CASSQTPSWRYYEQYF.

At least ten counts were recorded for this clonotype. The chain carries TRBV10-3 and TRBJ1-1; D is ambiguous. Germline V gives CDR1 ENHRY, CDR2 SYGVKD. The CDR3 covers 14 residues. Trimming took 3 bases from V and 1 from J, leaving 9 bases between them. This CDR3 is CAISDAGRNTEAFF. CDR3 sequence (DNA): TGTGCCATCAGTGACGCCGGGAGGAACACTGAAGCTTTCTTT.

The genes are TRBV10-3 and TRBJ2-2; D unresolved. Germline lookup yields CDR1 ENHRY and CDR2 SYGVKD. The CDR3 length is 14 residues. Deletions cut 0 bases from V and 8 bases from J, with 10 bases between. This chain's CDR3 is CAISESRTLGELFF. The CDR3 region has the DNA TGTGCCATCAGTGAGTCCCGGACGTTGGGGGAGCTGTTTTTT.

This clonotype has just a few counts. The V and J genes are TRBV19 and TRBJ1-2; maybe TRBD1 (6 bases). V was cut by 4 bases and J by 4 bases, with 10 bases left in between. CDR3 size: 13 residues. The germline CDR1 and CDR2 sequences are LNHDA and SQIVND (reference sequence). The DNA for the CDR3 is TGTGCCAGTAGTACTACAGGGTCCTATGGCTACACCTTC. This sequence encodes CASSTTGSYGYTF.

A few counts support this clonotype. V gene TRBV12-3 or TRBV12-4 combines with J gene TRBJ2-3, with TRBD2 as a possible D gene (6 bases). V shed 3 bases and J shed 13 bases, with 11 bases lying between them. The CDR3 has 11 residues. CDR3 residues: CASSFRLAKYF. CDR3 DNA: TGTGCCAGCAGTTTTCGTCTAGCGAAGTATTTT.

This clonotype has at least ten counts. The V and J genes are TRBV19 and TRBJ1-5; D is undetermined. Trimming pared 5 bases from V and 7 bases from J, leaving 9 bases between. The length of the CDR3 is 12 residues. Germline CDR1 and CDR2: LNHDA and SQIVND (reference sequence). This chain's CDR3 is CASSLWRQPQHF. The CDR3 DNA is TGTGCCAGTAGTCTCTGGCGGCAGCCCCAGCATTTT.

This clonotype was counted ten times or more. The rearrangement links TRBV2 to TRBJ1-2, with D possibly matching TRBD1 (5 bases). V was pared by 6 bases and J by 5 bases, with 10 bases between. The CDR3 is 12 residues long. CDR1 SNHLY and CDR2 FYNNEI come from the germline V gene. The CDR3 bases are TGTGCCAGCAGCGGCGGGACGTATGGCTACACCTTC. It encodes CASSGGTYGYTF.

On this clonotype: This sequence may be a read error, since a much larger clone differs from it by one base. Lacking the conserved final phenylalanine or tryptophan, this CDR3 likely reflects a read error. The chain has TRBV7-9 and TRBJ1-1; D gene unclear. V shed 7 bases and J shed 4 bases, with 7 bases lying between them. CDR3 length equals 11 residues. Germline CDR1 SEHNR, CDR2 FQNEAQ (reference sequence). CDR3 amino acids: CASTLSTEAFL. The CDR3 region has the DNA TGTGCCAGCACCTTGAGCACTGAAGCTTTCCTT.

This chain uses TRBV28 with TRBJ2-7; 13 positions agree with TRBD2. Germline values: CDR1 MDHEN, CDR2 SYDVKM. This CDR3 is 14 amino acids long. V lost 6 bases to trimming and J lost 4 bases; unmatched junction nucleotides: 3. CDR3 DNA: TGTGCCAGCAGGGTGACTAGCGGGAGGTACGAGCAGTACTTC. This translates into CASRVTSGRYEQYF.

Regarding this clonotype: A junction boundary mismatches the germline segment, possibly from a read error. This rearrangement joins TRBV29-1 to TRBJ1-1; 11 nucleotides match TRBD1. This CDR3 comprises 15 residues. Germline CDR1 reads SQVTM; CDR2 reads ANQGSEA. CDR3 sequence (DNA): TGCATCGTTTCCGGGACAGGGGGGAGGAACACTGAAGCTTTCTTT. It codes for CIVSGTGGRNTEAFF.

CDR3 coding DNA: TGCGCCAGCAGCTTGGACAGATCCACTGGGGCCAACGTCCTGACTTTC. Translation gives CASSLDRSTGANVLTF. V is TRBV5-1 and J is TRBJ2-6; D remains unclear. Per the germline V gene, CDR1 is SGHRS and CDR2 is YFSETQ. This CDR3 is built from 16 residues. Trimming removed 0 bases from V and 2 bases from J, with 9 bases in between.

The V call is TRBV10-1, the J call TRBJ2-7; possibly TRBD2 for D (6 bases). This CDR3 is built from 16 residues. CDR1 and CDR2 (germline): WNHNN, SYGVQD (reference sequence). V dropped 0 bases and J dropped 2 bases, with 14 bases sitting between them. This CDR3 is CASSESMEGSPYEQYF. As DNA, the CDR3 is TGCGCCAGCAGTGAGTCGATGGAGGGGAGTCCCTACGAGCAGTACTTC.

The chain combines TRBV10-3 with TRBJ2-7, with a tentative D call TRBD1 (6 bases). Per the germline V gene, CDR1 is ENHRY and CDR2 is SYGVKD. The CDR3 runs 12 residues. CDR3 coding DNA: TGTGCAATCCGACAGGCTGGCTACGAGCAGTACTTC. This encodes CAIRQAGYEQYF.